A selection of T cell receptor beta chains follows, all from one sample in a study of post-analysis software for immune sequencing data. TCRdb recomputed calls from the PCR reads with MiXCR, one row per CDR3 protein. Of roughly 400,000 distinct CDR3 sequences detected, over 30% appear once; the ten largest clones hold approximately 7.7%. Sequencing was done on a sample of blood. The origin of the receptors is a girl aged 2 to 10 with multiple sclerosis. Each CDR3 is given with its conserved first and last residue. D genes are given only for firm matches. Only part of the rows carry a size: once, few, many, or a class if the clone is expanded.

d_gene,v_gene,abundance,j_gene,CDR3nt,CDR3aa
-,TRBV12-3/TRBV12-4,few,TRBJ1-1,TGTGCCAGCAGTTTAGTTCCTGATACCATAGAAGCTTTCTTT,CASSLVPDTIEAFF
-,TRBV29-1,-,TRBJ2-5,TGCAGCGTTGAGCAGGGAGAGACCCAGTACTTC,CSVEQGETQYF
-,TRBV25-1,few,TRBJ2-3,TGTGCCAGCAGTCTCCTAGCGCTCACAGATACGCAGTATTTT,CASSLLALTDTQYF
-,TRBV2,-,TRBJ1-6,TGTGCCAGCGGCCAGGGTGCAAATTCACCCCTCCACTTT,CASGQGANSPLHF
TRBD2,TRBV7-3,-,TRBJ2-3,TGTGCCAGCAGCTTTAGCGGGAGGGCCAAAGATACGCAGTATTTT,CASSFSGRAKDTQYF
-,TRBV9,-,TRBJ1-4,TGTGCCAGCACCCCAGGCGGGGGAACCAATGAAAAACTGTTTTTT,CASTPGGGTNEKLFF
-,TRBV5-1,few,TRBJ2-7,TGCGCCAGCAGCTTATCGGCGGGATACGGTTCCTACGAGCAGTACTTC,CASSLSAGYGSYEQYF
-,TRBV29-1,-,TRBJ2-2,TGCAGCGTTGCAGGCCAGACTAACACCGGGGAGCTGTTTTTT,CSVAGQTNTGELFF
-,TRBV6-1,few,TRBJ2-7,TGTGCCAGCAGTCCCCAGAGGTACAATTCCCCCTCCTACGAGCAGTACTTC,CASSPQRYNSPSYEQYF
-,TRBV29-1,few,TRBJ2-1,TGCAGCGTTCTCACCGGGGGCGGGACTTCCTACAATGAGCAGTTCTTC,CSVLTGGGTSYNEQFF